This TCR beta chain was sequenced in a study of blood T cell repertoires in COVID-19. Background on the study: Both acute and convalescent COVID-19 samples were obtained from the United States, Italy and Spain. Nucleic acid was either cDNA or gDNA, and it came from T cells, B-cell-depleted T cells, or PBMCs.

The CDR3 is made up of 13 amino acids. The germline V and J ends were trimmed by 5 bases and 4 bases, with 11 bases remaining between them. Germline CDR1 is MDHEN and CDR2 is SYDVKM. Study processing details: Reference gene primer amplification gave nucleated cell count estimates. The data were produced by immunoSEQ multiplex PCR, yet TCRdb's version contains in-frame clones alone and is incomplete. The V and J calls and clone size are taken from that table; D and trimming were inferred from the DNA. The sample shows 190,000 or so clones, around nine tenths of them seen only once. The sequence was obtained from a woman aged 18-29 years who had recovered from COVID-19. The chain couples TRBV28 to TRBJ1-1; a weak D match, TRBD1 (6 bases). The sample taken for sequencing was peripheral blood. The CDR3 loop reads CASSITGRTEAFF. The CDR3 DNA reads TGTGCCAGCAGTATTACAGGGCGCACTGAAGCTTTCTTT. Full variable domain (remainder filled in from reference TRBV28 and TRBJ1-1): DVKVTQSSRYLVKRTGEKVFLECVQDMDHENMFWYRQDPGLGLRLIYFSYDVKMKEKGDIPEGYSVSREKKERFSLILESASTNQTSMYLCASSITGRTEAFFGQGTRLTVV.